Each of the 11 T cell receptor beta chains below was sequenced from the same sample in a study of blood T cell repertoires in COVID-19. The repertoire was sequenced with immunoSEQ multiplex PCR; TCRdb's copy has only in-frame clones and lacks some. Found here are 150,000 to 190,000 clones, 80% to 90% of them singletons; the top ten hold just over 9.5%. The material sequenced was peripheral blood. The receptors derive from a woman between 45 and 60 years old with acute or convalescent COVID-19.

The chain couples TRBV11-3 to TRBJ2-3; 9 positions agree with TRBD2. J lost 3 bases, V lost 2 bases, and 6 bases had no gene match. CDR3 length: 16 residues. The germline V gene encodes CDR1 SGHNT and CDR2 YENEEA. The CDR3 is CASSLSSGIPTDTQYF. The CDR3 DNA is TGTGCCAGCAGCTTATCTAGCGGGATACCGACAGATACGCAGTATTTT. The full variable domain, completed using reference TRBV11-3 and TRBJ2-3, is EAGVVQSPRYKIIEKKQPVAFWCNPISGHNTLYWYLQNLGQGPELLIRYENEEAVDDSQLPKDRFSAERLKGVDSTLKIQPAELGDSAVYLCASSLSSGIPTDTQYFGPGTRLTVL.

V and J are TRBV5-1 and TRBJ2-2; D remains unclear. V was shortened by 4 bases and J by 4 bases, with 11 bases between the two germline ends. Germline CDR1 reads SGHRS; CDR2 reads YFSETQ. The CDR3 spans 14 residues. The CDR3 is CASSQDTSTGELFF. CDR3 nucleotides: TGCGCCAGCAGCCAAGACACCTCCACCGGGGAGCTGTTTTTT.

This rearrangement joins TRBV12-3 or TRBV12-4 to TRBJ1-2; D unclear. Trimming took 1 base from V and 8 from J, leaving 11 bases between them. This CDR3 has 13 amino acids. CDR3 loop: CASSLGGVAGYTF. The CDR3, as DNA: TGTGCCAGCAGTTTAGGCGGGGTGGCCGGCTACACCTTC.

This clone has more than one count but fewer than ten. This chain connects TRBV7-2 to TRBJ2-5, with no clear D. V dropped 1 base and J dropped 5 bases, with 14 bases sitting between them. CDR3 length: 15 amino acids. Looked up from germline, CDR1 is SGHTA and CDR2 is FQGNSA. CDR3 sequence: CASSLELFDGETQYF. The CDR3 DNA is TGTGCCAGCAGCTTAGAACTATTCGACGGGGAGACCCAGTACTTC.

The chain is built from TRBV28 and TRBJ1-2; D gene ambiguous. CDR1 and CDR2 (germline): MDHEN, SYDVKM. This CDR3 spans 14 amino acids. Trimming left V 6 bases short and J 8 bases short, with 19 bases between. CDR3 DNA: TGTGCCAGCAGCCCGCGGATGTCCCTATCCGGCTACACCTTC. This gives the protein CASSPRMSLSGYTF.

The chain joins TRBV4-3 to TRBJ1-2, with TRBD1 as a possible D gene (5 bases). The germline V gene encodes CDR1 LGHNA and CDR2 YSLEER. This CDR3 comprises 15 residues. V lost 3 bases and J lost 1, with 12 bases in between. The CDR3 protein is CASSQSTGHNYGYTF. CDR3 in DNA: TGCGCCAGCAGCCAGTCAACAGGTCATAACTATGGCTACACCTTC.

The V call is TRBV3-1 (or the pseudogene TRBV3-2), the J call TRBJ2-1; D possibly corresponds to TRBD2 (6 bases). CDR3 length: 13 amino acids. Germline V gene data show CDR1 as LGHDT and CDR2 as YNNKEL (reference sequence). With 2 bases removed from V and 5 bases from J, the gap between germline ends came to 7 bases. The CDR3: CASSQWGDNEQFF. The CDR3 DNA is TGTGCCAGCAGCCAATGGGGGGACAATGAGCAGTTCTTC.

The chain links TRBV6-2 or TRBV6-3 to TRBJ2-4; 9 nucleotides line up with TRBD1. The germline V gene encodes CDR1 MNHEY and CDR2 SVGEGT. Trimming at V came to 5 bases and at J to 0 bases, leaving 2 bases not matched to a gene. The CDR3 loop spans 15 amino acids. The CDR3 here is CASSRDRVAKNIQYF. For the CDR3, the DNA is TGTGCCAGCAGTAGGGACAGGGTAGCCAAAAACATTCAGTACTTC.

The chain couples TRBV6-5 to TRBJ2-7; 7 bases match TRBD1. From germline, CDR1 is MNHEY and CDR2 SVGAGI. The length of the CDR3 is 14 residues. Unmatched junction bases numbered 10, after V lost 6 bases and J lost 5 bases. The CDR3 region has the DNA TGTGCCAGCAGGCGATCAGGGGGATCCCACGAGCAGTACTTC. This encodes CASRRSGGSHEQYF.

The genes are TRBV10-3 and TRBJ1-4, with TRBD1 as a possible D gene (5 bases). This CDR3 has 18 residues. Germline V CDR1 and CDR2: ENHRY, SYGVKD. The V and J ends lost 3 bases and 8 bases respectively, with 25 bases between them. The CDR3 region has the DNA TGTGCCATCAGTGACCCCGGAACGTTGGGGGAAGGAGGGGAAAAACTGTTTTTT. It encodes CAISDPGTLGEGGEKLFF.

DNA for the CDR3: TGTGCCAGCAGCCCCGGGACTCCCTATGGCTACACCTTC. It is translated as CASSPGTPYGYTF. The chain recombines TRBV7-8 with TRBJ1-2, with D perhaps TRBD1 (5 bases). The V gene's germline CDR1 is SGHVS and CDR2 FQNEAQ. The CDR3 runs to 13 residues. The V gene lost 5 bases and the J gene lost 4 bases, with 11 bases spanning the gap.